A single sample gave rise to the 21 T cell receptor beta chains below, sequenced in a study of blood T cell repertoires in COVID-19. The assay was immunoSEQ multiplex PCR, and TCRdb's table has in-frame clones only and misses some. The sample comprises 60,000 or so clones, 80% to 85% of which are singletons, and over 9.5% rests with the top ten. The sample comprised peripheral blood. These receptors came from a human donor in a cohort sampled during active COVID-19.

The chain uses TRBV18 and TRBJ2-7; 10 bases line up with TRBD1. The ends lost 6 bases at V and 7 bases at J; junction bases unmatched: 3. CDR3 length: 12 amino acids. CDR1 is KGHSH, CDR2 LQKENI, per germline. The CDR3 bases are TGTGCCAGCTCCCGGGACAGGGGAGAGCAGTACTTC. This codes for CASSRDRGEQYF.

The CDR3 nucleotides are TGTGCCATCAGTGGGGGAAGTGCCGGGGGAGGAACCGGGGAGCTGTTTTTT. The encoded protein is CAISGGSAGGGTGELFF. The chain combines TRBV10-3 with TRBJ2-2; TRBD2 might be the D (6 bases). In germline, CDR1 is ENHRY, CDR2 SYGVKD. This CDR3 region has 17 residues. The ends were cut back, 4 bases at V and 5 bases at J, with 20 bases in the middle.

The table lists this clone with a count of one. V gene TRBV5-5 combines with J gene TRBJ2-1, with 9 bases fitting TRBD1. V trimming: 4 bases; J trimming: 6 bases; junction bases outside the gene matches: 8. This CDR3 contains 15 residues. The V gene's germline CDR1 is SGHKS and CDR2 YYEKEE (reference sequence). For the CDR3, the DNA is TGTGCCAGCAGCCCGGGACAGGGTTTCTCCAATGAGCAGTTCTTC. This translates into CASSPGQGFSNEQFF.

The chain couples TRBV7-9 to TRBJ2-7; 7 bases line up with TRBD1. The CDR3 contains 14 residues. V was pared by 5 bases and J by 0 bases, with 4 bases of the junction left unmatched. Germline-derived CDR1 and CDR2 are SEHNR and FQNEAQ (reference sequence). CDR3 sequence reads: CASSERQGSYEQYF. CDR3 nucleotide sequence: TGTGCCAGCAGCGAGAGACAGGGCTCCTACGAGCAGTACTTC.

This chain uses TRBV30 with TRBJ2-7, with 11 positions matching TRBD1. V gave up 2 bases and J gave up 2 bases; unmatched junction bases: 2. Germline CDR1 GTSNPN, CDR2 SVGIG (reference sequence). CDR3 length equals 14 residues. The CDR3: CAWSRGQGAYEQYF. CDR3 DNA sequence: TGTGCCTGGAGTCGGGGACAGGGGGCCTACGAGCAGTACTTC.

The rearrangement links TRBV19 to TRBJ2-5; D possibly corresponds to TRBD1 (5 bases). The V gene's germline CDR1 is LNHDA and CDR2 SQIVND (reference sequence). The CDR3 loop spans 15 amino acids. V was clipped by 6 bases and J by 5 bases, with 19 bases between them. The CDR3 bases are TGTGCCAGTAGCCGAAGGGGTGGGGCGCCGGAGACCCAGTACTTC. This codes for CASSRRGGAPETQYF.

The CDR3 nucleotides are TGTGCCAGCAGTGAGGAGGGGTTGAACACCGGGGAGCTGTTTTTT. Its protein product is CASSEEGLNTGELFF. The J gene is TRBJ2-2, the V gene TRBV6-4; D is possibly TRBD2 (6 bases). Trimming took off 3 bases at V and 1 base at J, with 9 bases between the two ends. In germline, CDR1 is MRHNA, CDR2 SNTAGT. This CDR3 contains 15 residues.

The chain is built from TRBV5-1 and TRBJ2-3, with unresolved D. Trimming removed 0 bases at V and 7 bases at J, with 12 bases between. Germline CDR1 SGHRS, CDR2 YFSETQ. CDR3 size: 14 residues. The CDR3 reads CASSLDYQLHTQYF. The CDR3 region has the DNA TGCGCCAGCAGCTTGGACTACCAACTTCATACGCAGTATTTT.

The table lists this clone with a few counts. The chain joins TRBV2 to TRBJ2-2; D is perhaps TRBD1 (6 bases). CDR3 length equals 16 residues. Germline values: CDR1 SNHLY, CDR2 FYNNEI. The V end was cut by 6 bases, the J end by 3 bases, with 17 bases between. As DNA, the CDR3 is TGTGCCAGCAGATCCACAGGGTTTGTCGACACCGGGGAGCTGTTTTTT. Translated, it gives CASRSTGFVDTGELFF.

The CDR3 region is CASSPGTGHSTDTQYF. For the CDR3, the DNA is TGTGCCAGCAGCCCGGGGACAGGCCACAGCACAGATACGCAGTATTTT. The chain links TRBV7-9 to TRBJ2-3; TRBD1 aligns across 8 bases. V trimming: 5 bases; J trimming: 0 bases; junction bases outside the gene matches: 7. CDR1 is SEHNR, CDR2 FQNEAQ, per germline (reference sequence). CDR3 length equals 16 residues.

The rearrangement links TRBV5-4 to TRBJ2-3; 9 nucleotides align to TRBD2. The CDR3 has 13 residues. The V and J ends lost 4 bases and 8 bases, in that order; junction bases with no gene match: 5. Per germline, CDR1 SGHNT and CDR2 YYREEE (reference sequence). The CDR3 region is CASSKRGAGTQYF. The CDR3 region has the DNA TGTGCCAGCAGCAAGCGGGGGGCGGGTACGCAGTATTTT.

The chain employs TRBV5-4 and TRBJ2-1; perhaps TRBD1 as D (6 bases). CDR1 is SGHNT, CDR2 YYREEE, per germline (reference sequence). CDR3 size: 15 residues. V gave up 4 bases and J gave up 0 bases, with 11 bases separating them. CDR3 coding DNA: TGTGCCAGCAGCCCGTCGACAGGCTCCTACAATGAGCAGTTCTTC. Translated: CASSPSTGSYNEQFF. Full variable domain (outside the CDR3, taken from reference TRBV5-4 and TRBJ2-1): ETGVTQSPTHLIKTRGQQVTLRCSSQSGHNTVSWYQQALGQGPQFIFQYYREEENGRGNFPPRFSGLQFPNYSSELNVNALELDDSALYLCASSPSTGSYNEQFFGPGTRLTVL.

The chain carries TRBV11-2 and TRBJ2-5; a weak D match, TRBD1 (6 bases). This CDR3 is built from 14 residues. Trimming took 5 bases from V and 4 from J, leaving 14 bases between them. Germline lookup yields CDR1 SGHAT and CDR2 FQNNGV. This CDR3 is CASSPQGTGETQYF. DNA of the CDR3: TGTGCCAGCAGCCCCCAGGGGACCGGAGAGACCCAGTACTTC.

This chain connects TRBV24-1 to TRBJ1-5; perhaps TRBD1 as D (5 bases). The ends were cut back, 8 bases at V and 0 bases at J, with 16 bases in the middle. Germline V CDR1 and CDR2: KGHDR, SFDVKD. This CDR3 spans 16 amino acids. The DNA of the CDR3 is TGTGCCACCAACCCCGACAGCGAGTATAGCAATCAGCCCCAGCATTTT. Its translation is CATNPDSEYSNQPQHF.

V and J are TRBV9 and TRBJ1-1; D is ambiguous. The V end lost 0 bases, the J end lost 1 base, and 19 bases lay between the germline ends. This CDR3 spans 18 amino acids. Germline V gene sequence: CDR1 SGDLS, CDR2 YYNGEE. The CDR3 is CASSVGLEGKAANTEAFF. CDR3 coding DNA: TGTGCCAGCAGCGTAGGGCTGGAGGGTAAGGCAGCGAACACTGAAGCTTTCTTT.

The chain carries TRBV6-6 and TRBJ2-3; 9 nucleotides agree with TRBD2. The CDR3 is 15 amino acids. J lost 2 bases, V lost 6 bases, and 6 bases had no gene match. CDR1 is MNHNY, CDR2 SVGAGI, per germline (reference sequence). The chain's CDR3 is CASRTGTSSTDTQYF. The CDR3 DNA sequence: TGTGCCAGCAGGACCGGGACTAGCTCCACAGATACGCAGTATTTT.

This rearrangement joins TRBV5-1 to TRBJ2-3; D gene ambiguous. CDR3 length: 14 amino acids. Germline lookup yields CDR1 SGHRS and CDR2 YFSETQ. V dropped 3 bases and J dropped 6 bases, with 14 bases sitting between them. This CDR3 reads CASSSPRVGDTQYF. The CDR3 DNA reads TGCGCCAGCAGCTCCCCCCGGGTCGGGGATACGCAGTATTTT.

This chain joins TRBV4-2 and TRBJ2-4; TRBD1 matches at 9 bases. Per germline, CDR1 LGHNA and CDR2 YNFKEQ. With V trimmed by 1 base and J by 10 bases, 8 bases remained unmatched. This CDR3 contains 15 residues. The CDR3 reads CASSQVTGGVHIQYF. The CDR3 bases are TGTGCCAGCAGCCAAGTGACAGGGGGGGTCCATATTCAGTACTTC.

This clone has just one count. The V and J genes are TRBV18 and TRBJ2-7; D might be TRBD1 (5 bases). CDR1 is KGHSH, CDR2 LQKENI, per germline. The CDR3 has 12 amino acids. Deletions cut 2 bases from V and 3 bases from J, with 5 bases between. CDR3 DNA: TGTGCCAGCTCACCAGACAGCTACGAGCAGTACGTC. This gives the protein CASSPDSYEQYV.

The rearrangement links TRBV7-2 to TRBJ1-1, with D tentatively TRBD1 (6 bases). Trimming took off 8 bases at V and 3 bases at J, with 16 bases between the two ends. Germline CDR1 and CDR2: SGHTA and FQGNSA. The CDR3 is 14 amino acids. The CDR3 loop reads CASRGQGTHTEAFF. The CDR3 DNA reads as TGTGCCAGCCGAGGGCAGGGGACCCACACTGAAGCTTTCTTT.

This rearrangement joins TRBV29-1 to TRBJ2-1; D is unresolved. Looked up from germline, CDR1 is SQVTM and CDR2 is ANQGSEA. V lost 3 bases to trimming and J lost 6 bases, with 15 bases between them. The CDR3 has 14 residues. The CDR3 DNA reads as TGCAGCGTTGATTCCAGGCTACCGACCAATGAGCAGTTCTTC. Its protein is CSVDSRLPTNEQFF.